This TCR beta chain was obtained from a study of blood T cell repertoires in COVID-19. Study details: The United States, Italy and Spain supplied acute and convalescent COVID-19 samples.

The method was immunoSEQ multiplex PCR; TCRdb's version includes in-frame clones alone and lacks a portion of them. The sample has 150,000 to 200,000 clones, around four fifths seen once. The CDR3 loop spans 16 amino acids. Germline assignment: CDR1 MNHEY and CDR2 SVGEGT. Trimming at V came to 0 bases and at J to 3 bases, leaving 4 bases not matched to a gene. A PCR-confirmed or clinician-diagnosed COVID-19 case had contacted exposed participants within 2 weeks of entry. This rearrangement joins TRBV6-2 or TRBV6-3 to TRBJ2-7, with TRBD2 matching over 11 bases. This TCR came from a man aged 65 to 79 who had been exposed to COVID-19. The sample taken for sequencing was PBMCs or T cells enriched from blood (not recorded which). The CDR3 spells CASSYSSGLAGYEQYF. The CDR3 coding sequence is TGTGCCAGCAGTTACTCGTCCGGACTAGCGGGCTACGAGCAGTACTTC.